This T cell receptor (beta chain) originates from a study of T-cell memory formation after mild COVID-19. This clonotype showed up just a few times. Its matching antigen is unknown. Findings and limits, study-wide: For contracting clones, CD4+ ones sat mainly in CM and EM, CD8+ in EMRA. Second-wave clones with a day 37 peak had unconfirmed SARS-CoV-2 specificity.

V lost 4 bases and J lost 6; bases outside the gene matches: 4. CDR1 is SNHLY, CDR2 FYNNEI, per germline. The CDR3 consists of 14 residues. TCR alpha and TCR beta cDNA libraries carrying sample barcodes and UMIs came from 5'RACE with constant-segment primers. TCRdb ran MiXCR on the 5' RACE reads and lists one entry per CDR3 protein. Seen here are under 250,000 distinct CDR3 sequences, just over 15% observed once, and the top ten hold 2.1%. Input material: PBMCs or a T cell subset sorted from them (not recorded which). The receptor's source is an adult woman who had mild COVID-19 (a few samples of this study predate the infection). Cell type and time point are not known. The chain has TRBV2 and TRBJ2-3; 10 bases line up with TRBD2. CDR3 loop: CASSAPSGGDTQYF. CDR3 coding DNA: TGTGCCAGCAGTGCCCCTAGCGGGGGCGATACGCAGTATTTT.